The 20 T cell receptor beta chains presented below share a single source sample, sequenced in a study of T cells in women clearing cervical HPV infection. The table came from immunoSEQ multiplex PCR; TCRdb's copy has only in-frame clones and leaves some out. The sample holds about 29,000 clones. The source material was blood buffy coat. All receptors come from a woman aged 18 to 75 with a cervical HPV16 infection that either progressed to CIN3+ or cleared (not recorded which).

Regarding this clone: The read ends 3 residues before the CDR3 terminus; that terminus is restored from the germline J gene. The rearrangement links TRBV4-2 to TRBJ2-7, with D possibly being TRBD2 (5 bases). Trimming shortened V by 4 bases and J by 0 bases, and 10 bases separated the two germline ends. This CDR3 is built from 14 residues. Germline V gene sequence: CDR1 LGHNA, CDR2 YNFKEQ. CDR3 region: CASSRTLSSYEQYF. CDR3 bases read: TGTGCCAGCAGCCGGACTCTGAGCTCCTACGAG.

Notes on this clone: Read sequence stops 3 residues before the CDR3 end, and the germline J gene provides the missing end. The J gene is TRBJ2-1, the V gene TRBV9; D might be TRBD1 (6 bases). V lost 4 bases and J lost 3, with 11 bases in between. Per germline, CDR1 SGDLS and CDR2 YYNGEE. The CDR3 is made up of 14 amino acids. The CDR3 here is CASSLAGDYNEQFF. The sequenced CDR3 bases are TGTGCCAGCAGCCTAGCAGGGGACTACAATGAG.

On this clone itself: The sequenced fragment ends 3 residues before the CDR3 boundary, so the rest is inferred from the germline J gene. The J gene is TRBJ2-1, the V gene TRBV20-1; the match to TRBD1 covers 7 bases. V lost 6 bases, J lost 5 bases, and 4 bases stayed unmatched. Germline V CDR1 and CDR2: DFQATT, SNEGSKA (reference sequence). The CDR3 is 12 residues long. The CDR3 DNA, read in part, is TGCAGTGCGAGAACAGGGGACAATGAG. As protein: CSARTGDNE. The complete CDR3 sequence is CSARTGDNEQFF.

Here the CDR3 reads CASSIRDRGDTQYF. The DNA read from the CDR3 is TGTGCCAGTAGTATCCGAGACCGCGGAGATACG. This chain uses TRBV19 with TRBJ2-3; D call uncertain. The read falls 3 residues short of the CDR3 end, and the missing part is taken from the germline J gene. The V end was cut by 3 bases, the J end by 5 bases, with 12 bases between. From germline, CDR1 is LNHDA and CDR2 SQIVND (reference sequence). This CDR3 has 14 amino acids.

Incomplete CDR3 DNA: TGTGCCAGCCCCGGGACAGGGAATACTGAA. Residues: CASPGTGNTE. The CDR3 in full is CASPGTGNTEAFF. The chain couples TRBV2 to TRBJ1-1, with 9 bases aligning to TRBD1. The DNA ends 3 residues before the CDR3 does, and the rest of the CDR3 is filled in from the germline J gene. V shed 8 bases and J 5 bases; nucleotides not matched to a gene: 6. The CDR3 spans 13 residues. CDR1 is SNHLY and CDR2 is FYNNEI in the germline V gene.

A remark on this clone: The CDR3 is cut off 3 residues early in the read; its end comes from the germline J gene. The chain joins TRBV6-4 to TRBJ2-1, with 16 bases lining up with TRBD2. CDR1 and CDR2 (germline): MRHNA, SNTAGT. V trimming: 5 bases; J trimming: 8 bases; junction bases outside the gene matches: 6. CDR3 length: 16 residues. CDR3 region: CASSPGTSGGADEQFF. The covered CDR3 bases are TGTGCCAGCAGTCCCGGGACTAGCGGGGGGGCCGATGAG.

A note on this clone: The read terminates 3 residues ahead of where the CDR3 ends, so the germline J gene completes it. The V gene is TRBV30, the J gene TRBJ2-2, with a weak D call TRBD2 (6 bases). In germline, CDR1 is GTSNPN, CDR2 SVGIG (reference sequence). V lost 7 bases to trimming and J lost 3 bases, with 9 bases between them. The CDR3 contains 12 residues. The CDR3 bases that were read are TGTGCCTCCCCGGGGGACACCGGGGAG. Its protein product is CASPGDTGE. The full CDR3 protein reads CASPGDTGELFF.

A word on this clone: The read ends 3 residues early relative to the CDR3; the germline J gene fills the gap. The V gene is TRBV2, the J gene TRBJ2-1, with 7 bases aligning to TRBD2. The CDR3 spans 15 residues. V shed 5 bases and J 2 bases; nucleotides not matched to a gene: 6. Germline V lookup: CDR1 SNHLY, CDR2 FYNNEI. The CDR3 loop reads CASSSERGTYNEQFF. CDR3 DNA (partial): TGTGCCAGCAGTTCTGAGCGGGGTACCTACAATGAG.

To note about this clone: Sequencing ends 3 residues short of the CDR3 end; the germline J gene provides the rest. The chain employs TRBV7-6 and TRBJ2-1; 7 nucleotides match TRBD2. V shed 2 bases and J 4 bases; nucleotides not matched to a gene: 5. This CDR3 comprises 15 residues. Germline values: CDR1 SGHVS, CDR2 FNYEAQ. Partial CDR3 DNA: TGTGCCAGCAGCTTATCGACTAGCCTATACAATGAG. It yields the protein CASSLSTSLYNE. The complete CDR3 protein is CASSLSTSLYNEQFF.

As regards this clone: The read ends 3 residues shy of where the CDR3 ends; the end is completed using the germline J gene. The V gene is TRBV6-2 or TRBV6-3, the J gene TRBJ1-6; D not certain. The germline V gene encodes CDR1 MNHEY and CDR2 SVGEGT. The CDR3 consists of 14 residues. Deletions cut 7 bases from V and 7 bases from J, with 14 bases between. The CDR3 sequence is CASTPQVLNSPLHF. CDR3 DNA (partial): TGTGCCAGCACCCCTCAGGTTTTGAATTCACCC.

Worth noting for this clone: Read sequence stops 3 residues before the CDR3 end, and the germline J gene provides the missing end. V usage is TRBV4-1 and J usage is TRBJ2-5, with a weak D call TRBD1 (6 bases). This CDR3 contains 15 residues. CDR1 is MGHRA and CDR2 is YSYEKL in the germline V gene. Trimming left V 3 bases short and J 1 base short, with 12 bases between. The part of the CDR3 DNA that was read is TGCGCCAGCAGCCAGGCCGGGACACTCCAAGAGACC. Translating gives CASSQAGTLQET. The whole CDR3 protein reads CASSQAGTLQETQYF.

With regard to this clone: The read comes to an end 3 residues before the CDR3 does, leaving the germline J gene to fill in the end. The chain joins TRBV2 to TRBJ2-1; D ambiguous. V was clipped by 8 bases and J by 7 bases, with 9 bases between them. This CDR3 is 11 amino acids long. Germline CDR1 is SNHLY and CDR2 is FYNNEI. The sequenced CDR3 bases are TGTGCCAGCTCAGACTGGAATGAG. It yields the protein CASSDWNE. The entire CDR3 protein reads CASSDWNEQFF. Together with reference TRBV2 and TRBJ2-1, the CDR3 gives the full variable domain: EPEVTQTPSHQVTQMGQEVILRCVPISNHLYFYWYRQILGQKVEFLVSFYNNEISEKSEIFDDQFSVERPDGSNFTLKIRSTKLEDSAMYFCASSDWNEQFFGPGTRLTVL.

The CDR3 protein is CASTLGAGVTDTQYF. The CDR3 bases that were read are TGTGCCAGCACCTTAGGGGCAGGGGTGACAGATACG. This chain links TRBV12-3 or TRBV12-4 with TRBJ2-3; a possible D gene is TRBD1 (6 bases). The CDR3 end is not reached by the read, which stops 3 residues before it; the germline J gene fills it in. This CDR3 is built from 15 residues. V was shortened by 7 bases and J by 3 bases, with 17 bases between the two germline ends.

On this clone itself: Read data end 3 residues before the CDR3 end; the end is taken from the germline J gene. The chain combines TRBV6-4 with TRBJ2-2; 9 positions match TRBD2. The CDR3 sequence is 15 residues long. V trimming: 2 bases; J trimming: 6 bases; junction bases outside the gene matches: 4. The germline V gene encodes CDR1 MRHNA and CDR2 SNTAGT. The CDR3 sequence: CASSDELAGAGELFF. CDR3 DNA, as far as it was read: TGTGCCAGCAGTGACGAGTTAGCGGGAGCCGGGGAG.

With regard to this clone: The read gets to within 3 residues of the CDR3 end, and the germline J gene fills in the rest. The rearrangement links TRBV6-1 to TRBJ2-3; TRBD2 aligns across 12 bases. There are 16 residues in the CDR3. The germline V gene has CDR1 MNHNS and CDR2 SASEGT. With 2 bases clipped from V and 4 bases from J, the junction kept 4 bases outside the gene matches. Incomplete CDR3 DNA: TGTGCCAGCAGTGAATCACTAGCGGGGGGCTCAGATACG. This encodes CASSESLAGGSDT. The entire CDR3 protein is CASSESLAGGSDTQYF.

Regarding this clone: Coverage ceases 3 residues before the CDR3 finishes, and the germline J gene fills in the end. This rearrangement joins TRBV7-9 to TRBJ1-4; 8 bases are a match to TRBD1. The CDR3 consists of 15 residues. CDR1 is SEHNR, CDR2 FQNEAQ, per germline (reference sequence). Germline trimming cut 4 bases from V and 4 bases from J; bases unmatched to any gene: 5. The CDR3 DNA, read in part, is TGTGCCAGCAGCTCGACAGGGGCATTTAATGAAAAA. It codes for CASSSTGAFNEK. The whole CDR3 sequence reads CASSSTGAFNEKLFF.

Details on this clone: The read terminates 3 residues ahead of where the CDR3 ends, so the germline J gene completes it. The chain combines TRBV5-1 with TRBJ2-5; 11 bases are shared with TRBD1. The J segment lost 5 bases and the V segment lost 2 bases, leaving 5 bases of the junction unmatched. The length of the CDR3 is 15 residues. Germline CDR1 reads SGHRS; CDR2 reads YFSETQ. The CDR3 sequence: CASSFLGQGGETQYF. Partial CDR3 DNA: TGCGCCAGCAGCTTCCTGGGACAGGGGGGGGAGACC.

Concerning this clone: With the read ending 3 residues before the CDR3 end, the germline J gene is used to fill in that end. The V gene is TRBV4-1, the J gene TRBJ1-5; D ambiguous. V was shortened by 0 bases and J by 6 bases, with 15 bases between the two germline ends. Germline V lookup: CDR1 MGHRA, CDR2 YSYEKL. The CDR3 length is 16 residues. CDR3 amino acids: CASSQEPGLEGQPQHF. The part of the CDR3 DNA that was read is TGCGCCAGCAGCCAAGAGCCGGGGTTGGAAGGTCAGCCC.

With regard to this clone: The read halts 3 residues ahead of the CDR3 end, with the missing end drawn from the germline J gene. J is TRBJ2-5 and V is TRBV29-1; 7 positions match TRBD2. The V gene's germline CDR1 is SQVTM and CDR2 ANQGSEA. V trimming: 4 bases; J trimming: 1 base; junction bases outside the gene matches: 3. The CDR3 contains 13 residues. The chain's CDR3 is CSVAGGIQETQYF. The sequenced CDR3 bases are TGCAGCGTTGCCGGGGGGATCCAAGAGACC.

A note on this clone: Read coverage stops 3 residues before the CDR3 terminus; the germline J gene supplies the remainder. The chain links TRBV4-2 to TRBJ1-2; D uncertain. The CDR3 sequence is 16 residues long. Trimming took off 1 base at V and 4 bases at J, with 16 bases between the two ends. Germline V gene data show CDR1 as LGHNA and CDR2 as YNFKEQ. CDR3 DNA, as far as it was read: TGTGCCAGCAGCCAAGTTTCTTCGGTAGGGCGCTATGGC. Residues: CASSQVSSVGRYG. The whole CDR3 is CASSQVSSVGRYGYTF.